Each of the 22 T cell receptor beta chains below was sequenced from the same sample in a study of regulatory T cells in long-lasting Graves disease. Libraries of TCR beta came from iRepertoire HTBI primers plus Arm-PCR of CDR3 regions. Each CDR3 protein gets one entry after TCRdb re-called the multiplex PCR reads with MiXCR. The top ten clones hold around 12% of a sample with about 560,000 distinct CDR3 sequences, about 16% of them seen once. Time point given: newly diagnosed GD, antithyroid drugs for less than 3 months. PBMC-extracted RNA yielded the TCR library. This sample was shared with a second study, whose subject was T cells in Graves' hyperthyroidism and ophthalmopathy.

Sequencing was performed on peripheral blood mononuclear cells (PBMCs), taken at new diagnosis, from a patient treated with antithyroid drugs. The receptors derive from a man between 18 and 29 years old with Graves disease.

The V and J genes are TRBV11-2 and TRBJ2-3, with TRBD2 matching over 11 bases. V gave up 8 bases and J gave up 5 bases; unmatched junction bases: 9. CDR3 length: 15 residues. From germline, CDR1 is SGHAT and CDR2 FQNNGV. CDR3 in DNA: TGTGCCAGCGGTCCGGGACTAGCGGACAAAGATACGCAGTATTTT. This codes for CASGPGLADKDTQYF.

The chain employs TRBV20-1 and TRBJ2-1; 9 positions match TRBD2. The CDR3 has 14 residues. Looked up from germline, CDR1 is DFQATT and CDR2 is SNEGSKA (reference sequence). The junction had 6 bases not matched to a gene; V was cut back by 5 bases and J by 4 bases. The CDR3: CSACGRATYNEQFF. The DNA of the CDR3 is TGCAGTGCTTGCGGGAGGGCCACTTACAATGAGCAGTTCTTC.

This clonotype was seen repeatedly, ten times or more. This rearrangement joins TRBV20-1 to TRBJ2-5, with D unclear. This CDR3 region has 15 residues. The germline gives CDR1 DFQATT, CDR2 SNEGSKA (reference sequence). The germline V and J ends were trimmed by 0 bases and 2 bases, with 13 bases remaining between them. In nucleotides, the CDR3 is TGCAGTGCTAGAGATCTGGGCAGTGGACAAGAGACCCAGTACTTC. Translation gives CSARDLGSGQETQYF.

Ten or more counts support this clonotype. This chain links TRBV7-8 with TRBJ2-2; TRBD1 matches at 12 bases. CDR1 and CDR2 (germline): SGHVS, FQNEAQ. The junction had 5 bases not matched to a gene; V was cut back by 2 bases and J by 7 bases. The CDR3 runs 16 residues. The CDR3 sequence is CASSLNRDRGLGELFF. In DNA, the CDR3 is TGTGCCAGCAGCTTAAACCGGGACAGGGGGCTCGGGGAGCTGTTTTTT.

CDR3: CASKPAEVGPQYF. In DNA form, the CDR3 reads TGCGCCAGCAAGCCAGCTGAGGTCGGTCCCCAGTACTTC. This chain joins TRBV5-1 and TRBJ2-5; D is uncertain. Per germline, CDR1 SGHRS and CDR2 YFSETQ. This CDR3 comprises 13 residues. V lost 6 bases, J lost 9 bases, and 18 bases lay in between. Complete variable domain (other parts from reference TRBV5-1 and TRBJ2-5): KAGVTQTPRYLIKTRGQQVTLSCSPISGHRSVSWYQQTPGQGLQFLFEYFSETQRNKGNFPGRFSGRQFSNSRSEMNVSTLELGDSALYLCASKPAEVGPQYFGPGTRLLVL.

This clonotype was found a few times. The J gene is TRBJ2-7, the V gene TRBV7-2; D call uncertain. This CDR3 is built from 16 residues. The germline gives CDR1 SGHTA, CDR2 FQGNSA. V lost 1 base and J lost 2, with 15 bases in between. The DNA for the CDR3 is TGTGCCAGCAGCTTAGGGTTCCAAGAACCCCCCTACGAGCAGTACTTC. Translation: CASSLGFQEPPYEQYF.

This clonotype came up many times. Here the CDR3 reads CAITHYEQYF. DNA of the CDR3: TGCGCCATCACGCACTACGAGCAGTACTTC. This chain joins TRBV5-1 and TRBJ2-7; no clear D. V lost 9 bases, J lost 3 bases, and 7 bases lay in between. This CDR3 is built from 10 residues. The germline CDR1 and CDR2 sequences are SGHRS and YFSETQ.

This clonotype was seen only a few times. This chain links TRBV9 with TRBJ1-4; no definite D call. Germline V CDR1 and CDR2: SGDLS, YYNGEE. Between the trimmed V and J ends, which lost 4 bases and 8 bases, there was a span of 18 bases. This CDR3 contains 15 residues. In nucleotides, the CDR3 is TGTGCCAGCAGCCCCTCCCGCTTGGTTCCGGAAAAACTGTTTTTT. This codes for CASSPSRLVPEKLFF. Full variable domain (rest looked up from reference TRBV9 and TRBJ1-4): DSGVTQTPKHLITATGQRVTLRCSPRSGDLSVYWYQQSLDQGLQFLIQYYNGEERAKGNILERFSAQQFPDLHSELNLSSLELGDSALYFCASSPSRLVPEKLFFGSGTQLSVL.

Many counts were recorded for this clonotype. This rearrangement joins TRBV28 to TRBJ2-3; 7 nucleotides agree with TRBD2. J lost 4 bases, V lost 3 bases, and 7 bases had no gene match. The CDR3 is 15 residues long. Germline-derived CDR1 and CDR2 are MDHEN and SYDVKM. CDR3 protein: CASSLGGAGSDTQYF. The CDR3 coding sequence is TGTGCCAGCAGTTTGGGAGGGGCCGGGTCAGATACGCAGTATTTT.

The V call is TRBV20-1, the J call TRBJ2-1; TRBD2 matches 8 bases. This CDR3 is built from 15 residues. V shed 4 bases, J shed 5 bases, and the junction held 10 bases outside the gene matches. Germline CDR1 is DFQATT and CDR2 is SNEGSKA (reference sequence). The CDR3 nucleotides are TGCAGTGCTACTGACTTGCGGGAGGCGAACAATGAGCAGTTCTTC. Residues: CSATDLREANNEQFF.

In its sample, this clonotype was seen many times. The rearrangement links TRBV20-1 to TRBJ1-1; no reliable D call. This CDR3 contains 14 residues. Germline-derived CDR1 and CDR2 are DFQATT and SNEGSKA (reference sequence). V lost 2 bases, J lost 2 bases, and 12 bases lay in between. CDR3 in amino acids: CSARIGSVNTEAFF. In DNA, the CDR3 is TGCAGTGCTAGAATCGGTTCGGTTAACACTGAAGCTTTCTTT.

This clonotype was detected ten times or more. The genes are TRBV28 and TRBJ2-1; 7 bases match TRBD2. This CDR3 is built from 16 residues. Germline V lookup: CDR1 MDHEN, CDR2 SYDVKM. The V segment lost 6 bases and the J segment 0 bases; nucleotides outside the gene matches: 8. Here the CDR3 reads CASSSSGTSSYNEQFF. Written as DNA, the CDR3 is TGTGCCAGCAGCTCAAGCGGGACTTCCTCCTACAATGAGCAGTTCTTC.

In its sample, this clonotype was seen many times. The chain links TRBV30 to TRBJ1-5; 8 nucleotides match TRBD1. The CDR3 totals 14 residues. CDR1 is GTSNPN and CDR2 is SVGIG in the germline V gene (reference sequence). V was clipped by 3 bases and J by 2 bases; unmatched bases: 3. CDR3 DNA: TGTGCCTGGAGCGCGACAGGGGGCAATCAGCCCCAGCATTTT. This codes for CAWSATGGNQPQHF. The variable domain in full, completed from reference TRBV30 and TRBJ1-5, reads SQTIHQWPATLVQPVGSPLSLECTVEGTSNPNLYWYRQAAGRGLQLLFYSVGIGQISSEVPQNLSASRPQDRQFILSSKKLLLSDSGFYLCAWSATGGNQPQHFGDGTRLSIL.

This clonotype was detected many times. The CDR3 here is CASSPPTGMGNEQFF. The CDR3 DNA follows: TGTGCCAGCAGTCCGCCGACAGGGATGGGCAATGAGCAGTTCTTC. V and J are TRBV27 and TRBJ2-1; 7 bases line up with TRBD1. J was trimmed by 6 bases and V by 5 bases; bases with no gene match: 10. The CDR3 is made up of 15 amino acids. Looked up from germline, CDR1 is MNHEY and CDR2 is SMNVEV (reference sequence).

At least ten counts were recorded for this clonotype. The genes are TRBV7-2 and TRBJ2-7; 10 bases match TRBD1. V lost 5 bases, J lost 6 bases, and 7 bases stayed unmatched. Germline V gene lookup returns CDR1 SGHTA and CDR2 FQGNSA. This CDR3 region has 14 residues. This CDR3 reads CASSPPGQGGEQYF. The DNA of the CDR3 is TGTGCCAGCAGCCCCCCTGGACAGGGGGGCGAGCAGTACTTC.

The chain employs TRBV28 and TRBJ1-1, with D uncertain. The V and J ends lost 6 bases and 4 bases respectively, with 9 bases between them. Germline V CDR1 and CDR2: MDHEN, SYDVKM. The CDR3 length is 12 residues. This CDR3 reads CASRRVSTEAFF. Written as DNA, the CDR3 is TGTGCCAGCAGACGGGTTAGCACTGAAGCTTTCTTT.

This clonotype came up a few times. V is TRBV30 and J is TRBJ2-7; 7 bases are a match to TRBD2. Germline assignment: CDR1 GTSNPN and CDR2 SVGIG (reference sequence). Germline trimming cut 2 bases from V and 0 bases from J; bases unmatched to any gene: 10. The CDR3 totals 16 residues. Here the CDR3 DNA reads TGTGCCTGGAGTCCCCCCCACCGGGACTACTCCTACGAGCAGTACTTC. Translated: CAWSPPHRDYSYEQYF.

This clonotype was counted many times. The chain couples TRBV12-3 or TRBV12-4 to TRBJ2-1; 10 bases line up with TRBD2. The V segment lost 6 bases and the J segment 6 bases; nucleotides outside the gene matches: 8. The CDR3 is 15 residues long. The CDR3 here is CASSPTSGTVNEQFF. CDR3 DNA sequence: TGTGCCAGCAGCCCAACTAGCGGGACGGTCAATGAGCAGTTCTTC.

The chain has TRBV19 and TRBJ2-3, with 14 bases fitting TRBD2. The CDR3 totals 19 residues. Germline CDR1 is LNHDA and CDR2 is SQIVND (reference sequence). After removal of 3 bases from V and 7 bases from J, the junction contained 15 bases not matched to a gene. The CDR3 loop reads CASSIPDLGTSGRGNTQYF. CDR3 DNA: TGTGCCAGTAGTATCCCAGACCTCGGGACTAGCGGGAGAGGCAATACGCAGTATTTT. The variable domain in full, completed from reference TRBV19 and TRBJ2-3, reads DGGITQSPKYLFRKEGQNVTLSCEQNLNHDAMYWYRQDPGQGLRLIYYSQIVNDFQKGDIAEGYSVSREKKESFPLTVTSAQKNPTAFYLCASSIPDLGTSGRGNTQYFGPGTRLTVL.

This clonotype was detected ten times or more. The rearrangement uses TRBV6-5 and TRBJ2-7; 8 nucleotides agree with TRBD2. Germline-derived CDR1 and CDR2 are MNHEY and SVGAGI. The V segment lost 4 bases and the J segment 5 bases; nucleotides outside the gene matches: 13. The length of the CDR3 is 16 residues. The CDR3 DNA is TGTGCCAGCAGTTCCTCGGTGGAGCGGGAGCGGAACGAGCAGTACTTC. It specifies CASSSSVERERNEQYF.

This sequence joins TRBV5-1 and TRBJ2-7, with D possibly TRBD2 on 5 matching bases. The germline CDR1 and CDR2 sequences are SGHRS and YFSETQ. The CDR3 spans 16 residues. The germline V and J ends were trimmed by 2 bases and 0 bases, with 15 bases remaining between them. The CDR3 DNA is TGCGCCAGCAGCTTCTTCCGGGGTGGGAGCTCCTACGAGCAGTACTTC. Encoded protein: CASSFFRGGSSYEQYF. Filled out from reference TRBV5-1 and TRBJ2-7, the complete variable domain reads KAGVTQTPRYLIKTRGQQVTLSCSPISGHRSVSWYQQTPGQGLQFLFEYFSETQRNKGNFPGRFSGRQFSNSRSEMNVSTLELGDSALYLCASSFFRGGSSYEQYFGPGTRLTVT.

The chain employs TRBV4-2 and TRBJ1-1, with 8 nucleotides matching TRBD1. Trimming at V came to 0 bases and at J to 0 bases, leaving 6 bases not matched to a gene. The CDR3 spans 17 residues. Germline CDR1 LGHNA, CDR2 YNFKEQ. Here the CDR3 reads CASSQDWDRSMNTEAFF. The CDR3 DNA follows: TGTGCCAGCAGCCAAGACTGGGACAGGTCCATGAACACTGAAGCTTTCTTT.